The rows below give T cell receptor beta chains drawn from one sample of a study of molecular identifiers for immune sequencing clone quantification. TCRdb independently ran MiXCR on the PCR reads; one entry per CDR3 protein. Of tens of thousands of distinct CDR3 sequences listed, approximately 22% are singletons. Sequenced: naive CD8+ T cells from blood, with Jurkat cell RNA spiked in. The receptor source for this set is a human donor in good health. Some libraries in this study had Jurkat cell RNA spiked in. Both conserved end residues are part of each CDR3. D genes are given only for firm matches. Rows may omit the clone size; those that give it use once, few, many or a size class.

d_call j_call clone_size v_call cdr3_nt cdr3_aa
TRBD1 TRBJ2-3 many TRBV7-9 TGTGCCAGCAGCCCACTGACAGGGGGTCCGACAGATACGCAGTATTTT CASSPLTGGPTDTQYF
- TRBJ2-3 - TRBV27 TGTGCCAGCAGCGCGGAGTTCCCCCCAGATACGCAGTATTTT CASSAEFPPDTQYF
TRBD2 TRBJ2-1 many TRBV9 TGTGCCAGCAGCGTAGAGGGGACTAGCGGGAATGAGCAGTTCTTC CASSVEGTSGNEQFF
- TRBJ2-5 medium-sized TRBV4-1 TGCGCCAGCAGCCAAGTGGGGGCGCGGGAGACCCAGTACTTC CASSQVGARETQYF
- TRBJ1-3 - TRBV20-1 TGCAGTGCTAGGGAACTCAACTCTGGAAACACCATATATTTT CSARELNSGNTIYF
- TRBJ2-7 many TRBV29-1 TGCAGCGTTGGAGAGGGTATTGCCTACGAGCAGTACTTC CSVGEGIAYEQYF
- TRBJ1-5 many TRBV6-2/TRBV6-3 TGTGCCAGCAGTCTACGGGGAAATCAGCCCCAGCATTTT CASSLRGNQPQHF
- TRBJ2-6 many TRBV27 TGTGCCAGCAGTTTGACGGCAGACAGTACCTCTGGGGCCAACGTCCTGACTTTC CASSLTADSTSGANVLTF
TRBD1 TRBJ1-1 once TRBV4-1 TGCGCCAGCAGCCAAGATGACAGGGGGAACACTGAAGCTTTCTTT CASSQDDRGNTEAFF
- TRBJ2-3 many TRBV7-2 TGTGCCAGCAGCTTAGGGGTAACTAGCACAGATACGCAGTATTTT CASSLGVTSTDTQYF
- TRBJ2-3 many TRBV7-7 TGTGCTAGCAGCTTAGGCCCCTCCTTAGTGTCGGTGCAGTATTTT CASSLGPSLVSVQYF
- TRBJ2-1 - TRBV7-9 TGTGCCAGCAGCTTAGGAGACAGAAATGAGCAGTTCTTC CASSLGDRNEQFF
- TRBJ2-5 many TRBV29-1 TGCAGCGTTGCAGACCAAGAGACCCAGTACTTC CSVADQETQYF
- TRBJ2-1 many TRBV27 TGTGCCAGCAGTCCAGGAACGGTCACGCCGGTCGGTGAGCAGTTCTTC CASSPGTVTPVGEQFF
- TRBJ2-7 - TRBV5-6 TGTGCCGGCAGCTTGGGACCCGAGCAGTACTTC CAGSLGPEQYF
- TRBJ2-7 many TRBV11-2 TGTGCCAGCAGCTTAGAGCCAGAATTACCCTACGAGCAGTACTTC CASSLEPELPYEQYF
TRBD1 TRBJ2-3 many TRBV7-9 TGTGCCAGCAGCTCACCGGACAGGGGGCGCACAGATACGCAGTATTTT CASSSPDRGRTDTQYF
TRBD1 TRBJ1-1 many TRBV27 TGTGCCAGCAGTTTAAGGGACAGAACTTATCCATTCGCTGAAGCTTTCTTT CASSLRDRTYPFAEAFF
- TRBJ2-7 many TRBV7-9 TGTGCCAGCGGCCAAACAGGGAGGTACGAGCAGTACTTC CASGQTGRYEQYF
- TRBJ2-7 - TRBV29-1 TGCAGCGTTGTTTTGAGGGGGTTGGGCCCCTACGCGCAGTACTTC CSVVLRGLGPYAQYF
TRBD1 TRBJ2-7 many TRBV5-1 TGCGCCAGCAGCTTTGACCCGGGACAGCCCTACGAGCAGTACTTC CASSFDPGQPYEQYF
- TRBJ2-3 - TRBV25-1 TGTGCCAGCAGTGCCCCCCTCGCCCGCACAGATACGCAGTATTTT CASSAPLARTDTQYF
TRBD2 TRBJ2-3 medium-sized TRBV19 TGTGCCAGTAACTCCCTTATCCCTATGACTAGCGGGGGACCAGATACGCAGTATTTT CASNSLIPMTSGGPDTQYF
- TRBJ2-6 - TRBV4-3 TGCGCCAGCAGCGATAAACGAGTATCTGGGGCCGACGTCCTGACTTTC CASSDKRVSGADVLTF
TRBD2 TRBJ2-7 many TRBV4-2 TGTGCCAGCAGCCAAGATTGGGGAGGGTACGAGCAGTACTTC CASSQDWGGYEQYF
- TRBJ1-6 many TRBV5-5 TGTGCCAGCAGCTTGGGCAGCCATTCACCCCTCCACTTT CASSLGSHSPLHF
TRBD2 TRBJ2-3 many TRBV20-1 TGCAGTGCTAGAGCCTTTGTTCAGGGGAGGATAGCGGGAAGCACAGATACGCAGTATTTT CSARAFVQGRIAGSTDTQYF
TRBD1 TRBJ2-3 many TRBV7-2 TGTGCCAGCAGCTTACAGCACAGGGGGATGTCGGGCACAGATACGCAGTATTTT CASSLQHRGMSGTDTQYF
- TRBJ2-3 many TRBV29-1 TGCAGCGTTGAAGTCCGGAGCACAGATACGCAGTATTTT CSVEVRSTDTQYF
TRBD1 TRBJ2-3 many TRBV28 TGTGCCAGCAGTCCCACAGCACAGGGGATATACACAGATACGCAGTATTTT CASSPTAQGIYTDTQYF
- TRBJ2-7 - TRBV7-6 TGTGCCAGCAGCTTAGGTCGCGGGGCCGGCGAGCAGTACTTC CASSLGRGAGEQYF
- TRBJ2-2 many TRBV27 TGTGCCAGCAGTTTTTCAAAGACGAACACCGGGGAGCTGTTTTTT CASSFSKTNTGELFF
TRBD1 TRBJ1-2 few TRBV12-3/TRBV12-4 TGTGCCAGCAGTTCCTCGGACAGGGACAAAGCTAACTATGGCTACACCTTC CASSSSDRDKANYGYTF
- TRBJ2-3 many TRBV11-2 TGTGCCAGCAGCTTATTACAGGGCGCAGATACGCAGTATTTT CASSLLQGADTQYF
- TRBJ2-7 many TRBV7-9 TGTGCCAGCAGCCCCGGTCTTGGGACCTCCTACGAGCAGTACTTC CASSPGLGTSYEQYF
- TRBJ2-7 few TRBV7-9 TGTGCCAGCAGCTTAGGTGCAGGGGACGAGCAGTACTTC CASSLGAGDEQYF
- TRBJ2-7 many TRBV4-1 TGCGCCAGCAGCCCCCGGTCGGCCTACGAGCAGTACTTC CASSPRSAYEQYF
- TRBJ2-2 many TRBV4-1 TGCGCCAGCAGCCAAGTTTCCACCGGGGAGCTGTTTTTT CASSQVSTGELFF
- TRBJ2-1 few TRBV11-2 TGTGCCAGCAGCTTAGTCCTCCCAAATGAGCAGTTCTTC CASSLVLPNEQFF
- TRBJ2-1 many TRBV6-4 TGTGCCACCTCCAGGGAGGCGGGGAATGAGCAGTTCTTC CATSREAGNEQFF
TRBD1 TRBJ1-4 - TRBV19 TGTGCCGCTTCCTCAACAGGGGTAGGAGAAAAACTGTTTTTT CAASSTGVGEKLFF
TRBD1 TRBJ1-1 many TRBV20-1 TGCAGTGCTAGAGGGTGGGACAGGGTAAGAATGAACACTGAAGCTTTCTTT CSARGWDRVRMNTEAFF
TRBD1 TRBJ2-7 - TRBV27 TGTGCCAGCAGTTCCACGTCAGGGGGCCCGTCCTACGAGCAGTACTTC CASSSTSGGPSYEQYF
TRBD1 TRBJ2-7 many TRBV4-1 TGCGCCAGCAGCCCGGACAGGGGCTGGGAGCAGTACTTC CASSPDRGWEQYF
TRBD1 TRBJ1-5 few TRBV15 TGTGCCACCAGCCCAGACAGGGGAAATCAGCCCCAGCATTTT CATSPDRGNQPQHF
- TRBJ2-7 many TRBV6-5 TGTGCCAGCAGCCTAGGGTCGCCCTACGAGCAGTACTTC CASSLGSPYEQYF
TRBD2 TRBJ2-1 few TRBV4-3 TGCGCCAGCGGCCAAGACTTAGCGGGGTTATACAATGAGCAGTTCTTC CASGQDLAGLYNEQFF
TRBD2 TRBJ2-7 many TRBV7-8 TGTGCCAGCAGCTACCGACTAGCGGGGTACTACGAGCAGTACTTC CASSYRLAGYYEQYF